This is a list of T cell receptor beta chains from one sample in a study of molecular identifiers for immune sequencing clone quantification. TCRdb re-called the PCR reads with MiXCR, one entry per CDR3 protein. The data show around 470,000 distinct CDR3 sequences, around 23% seen once. The sequencing sample was made of naive CD8+ T cells from blood, with Jurkat cell RNA spiked in. The source is a human donor in good health. Some libraries in this study had Jurkat cell RNA spiked in. Both conserved end residues are part of each CDR3. A D gene is named only where the DNA matches it firmly. Not all rows give a size; the values are once, few, many and, for expanded clones, a class.

>NA|NA|TRBJ1-1|TRBV3-1
TGTGCCAGCAGCCAAAATGGGGAGGGCACTGGAGCTTTCTTT
CASSQNGEGTGAFF
>few|NA|TRBJ2-7|TRBV12-3/TRBV12-4
TGTGCCAGCAGTTTAGCGCGACAGACGGGCACCTACGAGCAGTACTTC
CASSLARQTGTYEQYF
>NA|NA|TRBJ2-5|TRBV12-3/TRBV12-4
TGTGCCAGCAAGAGCGACTCCGGGGAGACCCAGTACTTC
CASKSDSGETQYF
>NA|TRBD2|TRBJ2-3|TRBV12-3/TRBV12-4
TGTGCCAGCAGCACCCATGGGGCTAGCGGGACTAGCACAGATACGCAGTATTTT
CASSTHGASGTSTDTQYF
>few|NA|TRBJ2-2|TRBV10-3
TGTGCCATCAGTGGTTCCGGGGAGCTGTTTTTT
CAISGSGELFF
>NA|NA|TRBJ2-3|TRBV6-5
TGTGCCAGCAGCCGCGAGGGGGGCTGGGGAGATACGCAGTATTTT
CASSREGGWGDTQYF
>few|NA|TRBJ2-7|TRBV6-5
TGTGCCAGCAGTTCCGCGGGGTTCGAGCAGTACTTC
CASSSAGFEQYF
>NA|NA|TRBJ1-4|TRBV27
TGTGCCAGCACCGATACACGGGACACACTATATGAAAAACTGTTTTTT
CASTDTRDTLYEKLFF
>many|NA|TRBJ2-3|TRBV4-1
TGCGCCAGCAGCCAAACAGCAACAGATACGCAGTATTTT
CASSQTATDTQYF
>many|NA|TRBJ2-7|TRBV29-1
TGCAGCGTTTTCGGGGGTAGGGCCTACGAGCAGTACTTC
CSVFGGRAYEQYF
>NA|NA|TRBJ2-7|TRBV5-4
TGTGCCAGCAGCTTGGCCCGGCTAGCGCGGTCCTACGAGCAGTACTTC
CASSLARLARSYEQYF
>NA|TRBD1|TRBJ1-1|TRBV4-1
TGCGCCAGCAGCCTCGACCAGGGGGCGCGAGGGAACACTGAAGCTTTCTTT
CASSLDQGARGNTEAFF
>few|TRBD1|TRBJ2-7|TRBV6-1
TGTGCCAGCAGTGAGGACAGGGGAGGATGGCAGTACTTC
CASSEDRGGWQYF
>NA|NA|TRBJ1-5|TRBV4-2
TGTGCCAGCAGAGGAGGGACACATAGCAATCAGCCCCAGCATTTT
CASRGGTHSNQPQHF
>NA|NA|TRBJ2-3|TRBV4-3
TGCGCCAGCAGCCCAGACCGAGCGGGACAAAACATGGATACGCAGTATTTT
CASSPDRAGQNMDTQYF
>NA|TRBD1|TRBJ2-7|TRBV19
TGTGCCAGTAGTGAGGGGGCCTCTAACGAGCAGTACTTC
CASSEGASNEQYF
>NA|NA|TRBJ2-2|TRBV12-3/TRBV12-4
TGTGCCAGCATATCGAACACCGGGGAGCTGTTTTTT
CASISNTGELFF
>NA|NA|TRBJ1-1|TRBV9
TGTGCCAGCAGCGCAGTAGTATCGGCTGGAGCTTTCTTT
CASSAVVSAGAFF
>few|NA|TRBJ2-7|TRBV3-1
TGTGCCAGCAGCGATTTAGGGACTTATTCGTACGAGCAGTACTTC
CASSDLGTYSYEQYF
>few|NA|TRBJ2-4|TRBV4-3
TGCGCCAGCAGCCAAGATAGTACGGGAATAAACATTCAGTACTTC
CASSQDSTGINIQYF
>few|TRBD1|TRBJ2-3|TRBV12-3/TRBV12-4
TGTGCCAGCAGGACTGGACAGGGGGAACTCACAGATACGCAGTATTTT
CASRTGQGELTDTQYF
>NA|NA|TRBJ2-7|TRBV5-6
TGTGCCAGCAGCGCGGGGACAACTGCCTACGAGCAGTACTTC
CASSAGTTAYEQYF
>few|TRBD1|TRBJ1-5|TRBV28
TGTGCCAGCACCATCAGGGGGGGGGGTCGGCCCCAGCATTTT
CASTIRGGGRPQHF
>many|TRBD2|TRBJ2-3|TRBV29-1
TGCAGCGTAATTCGACGCGGCGGGAGTACAGATACGCAGTATTTT
CSVIRRGGSTDTQYF
>NA|TRBD2|TRBJ2-2|TRBV28
TGTGCCAGCAGTTCCCGACTAGCGGGAGTACAAACCGGGAAGCTGTTTTTT
CASSSRLAGVQTGKLFF
>many|TRBD1|TRBJ1-1|TRBV5-1
TGCGCCAGCAGCTTGGTATGGCCGCGAACAGGACAGGCTGAAGCTTTCTTT
CASSLVWPRTGQAEAFF
>NA|NA|TRBJ2-2|TRBV11-2
TGTGCCAGCAGCCTAACTAGCAACCCCGGGGAGCTGTTTTTT
CASSLTSNPGELFF
>NA|NA|TRBJ2-7|TRBV30
TGTGCCTGGAGACGGGGAGCTTTCTACGAGCAGTGCTTC
CAWRRGAFYEQCF
>NA|NA|TRBJ2-1|TRBV12-3/TRBV12-4
TGTGCCAGCACTTACAGAGGAACCTACAATGAGCAGTTCTTC
CASTYRGTYNEQFF
>NA|TRBD2|TRBJ2-3|TRBV10-2
TGCGCCAGCACCTGCGGGGGGACCACAGATACGCAGTATTTT
CASTCGGTTDTQYF
>few|TRBD2|TRBJ2-5|TRBV12-3/TRBV12-4
TGTGCCAGCAGTTTTAGGCTAGCGGGTGGAGAGACCCAGTACTTC
CASSFRLAGGETQYF
>NA|NA|TRBJ2-7|TRBV12-3/TRBV12-4
TGTGCCTGCACCTTGGGCGCGCGGGGCGAGCAGTACTTC
CACTLGARGEQYF
>few|NA|TRBJ1-5|TRBV12-3/TRBV12-4
TGTGCCAGCAGTTTGGGAGGGAACTATCAGCCCCAGCATTTT
CASSLGGNYQPQHF
>NA|TRBD2|TRBJ2-3|TRBV12-3/TRBV12-4
TGTGCCAGCAGGCGGGGGGGCTTTACTCCTAGCACAGATACGCAGTATTTT
CASRRGGFTPSTDTQYF
>NA|TRBD2|TRBJ2-7|TRBV30
TGTGCCCGGGAGGCGGGAGTGGAGAACTACGAGCAGTACTTC
CAREAGVENYEQYF
>few|TRBD2|TRBJ2-1|TRBV7-8
TGTGCCAGCAGCTTAGAAAGCGGGGACAATGAGCAGTTCTTC
CASSLESGDNEQFF
>few|TRBD1|TRBJ2-7|TRBV9
TGTGCCAGCAGCGTAGGGGGACAGGTTGGGCACGAGCAGTACTTC
CASSVGGQVGHEQYF
>few|NA|TRBJ2-5|TRBV25-1
TGTGCCAGCAGTGAGGGGTTGGGAGAGACCCAGTACTTC
CASSEGLGETQYF
>NA|NA|TRBJ1-3|TRBV4-3
TGCGCCAGCAGTGATGGGTCTGGAAACACCATATATTTT
CASSDGSGNTIYF
>NA|NA|TRBJ1-5|TRBV12-3/TRBV12-4
TGTGCCAGCACTGAGACTGGGGCTCAGCCCCAGCATTTT
CASTETGAQPQHF
>few|NA|TRBJ2-3|TRBV19
TGTGCCAGTAGTATGGGGCAGGGTGGAGATACGCAGTATTTT
CASSMGQGGDTQYF
>NA|TRBD1|TRBJ1-3|TRBV19
TGTGCCAGTAGCTTCGACAGGGACAGCAAGGACTCTGGAAACACCATATATTTT
CASSFDRDSKDSGNTIYF
>many|NA|TRBJ2-3|TRBV12-3/TRBV12-4
TGCGCCACGGGGGCGGGGAAAACAGATACGCAGTATTTT
CATGAGKTDTQYF
>few|NA|TRBJ2-7|TRBV13
TGTGCCAGCAGTTCTACCGGGACGGACTCCTACGAGCAGTACTTC
CASSSTGTDSYEQYF
>many|NA|TRBJ2-2|TRBV29-1
TGCAGCGTTGAAGGGGAGAACACCGGGGAGCTGTTTTTT
CSVEGENTGELFF
>NA|TRBD2|TRBJ2-1|TRBV11-2
TGTGCCAGCAGCTTACTGCCTAGCGGGGGGCCCAATCCCGAGCAGTTCTTC
CASSLLPSGGPNPEQFF
>few|NA|TRBJ1-1|TRBV7-8
TGTGCAGCTGAGCGAGGACCCCTCTCAGCTTTCTTT
CAAERGPLSAFF
>NA|TRBD1|TRBJ2-1|TRBV11-2
TGTGCCAGCAGCTTGACAGGGAATGCGCAGTTCTTC
CASSLTGNAQFF
>NA|NA|TRBJ2-1|TRBV19
TGTGCCAGTGGTATTAATGGGGGAGGAACTTCGTTCTTC
CASGINGGGTSFF
>NA|TRBD1|TRBJ2-1|TRBV19
TGTGCCAGTAAACAGGGGCTCTCCTACAATGAGCAGTTCTTC
CASKQGLSYNEQFF
>few|NA|TRBJ2-3|TRBV27
TGTGCCAGCAGTTTATCAGACAACACAGATACGCAGTATTTT
CASSLSDNTDTQYF
>NA|TRBD2|TRBJ2-2|TRBV7-6
TGTGCCAGCAGTCAACCGGGACTAGCGGCCGGGGAGCTGTTTTTT
CASSQPGLAAGELFF
>few|NA|TRBJ1-6|TRBV5-6
TGTGCCAGCAGCAGGACTTCTCCGAGCTCCTATAATTCACCCCTCCACTTT
CASSRTSPSSYNSPLHF
>NA|NA|TRBJ1-5|TRBV19
TGTGCCAGTAGTATACTGGGGGGGGTGTCTCAGCCCCAGCATTTT
CASSILGGVSQPQHF
>many|TRBD2|TRBJ2-4|TRBV5-1
TGCGCCAGCAGCCCCGGGACTAGCGGGGAACTAGCCAAAAACATTCAGTACTTC
CASSPGTSGELAKNIQYF
>few|NA|TRBJ1-1|TRBV6-2/TRBV6-3
TGTGCCAGCAGTTACCCCTTGGGGGGATTTGGGGCTGAAGCTTTCTTT
CASSYPLGGFGAEAFF
>many|NA|TRBJ2-7|TRBV5-4
TGTGCCAGCAGCTTGGCCGCTCAGGGGGGCTGGGACGAGCAGTACTTC
CASSLAAQGGWDEQYF
>many|TRBD2|TRBJ2-7|TRBV20-1
TGCAGTGCTGGCGGGTTATGGAGCGGGAGTTCCTACGAGCAGTACTTC
CSAGGLWSGSSYEQYF
>few|TRBD2|TRBJ2-5|TRBV28
TGTGCCAGCTGTCCGGGACTAGCGGAAGAGACCCAGTACTTC
CASCPGLAEETQYF